The 3 T cell receptor beta chains in this list originate from one sample, sequenced in a study of blood T cell repertoires in COVID-19. Assay: immunoSEQ multiplex PCR; the TCRdb copy retains only in-frame clones and omits some. The sample has about 270,000 clones, more than 75% seen once; the top ten hold around 8.8%. Sequenced sample: peripheral blood. Receptor source: a middle-aged man with active or convalescent COVID-19.

The genes are TRBV7-2 and TRBJ2-3; TRBD2 matches 11 bases. The trim removed 1 base at V and 9 bases at J, leaving 9 bases unmatched. In germline, CDR1 is SGHTA, CDR2 FQGNSA. The CDR3 spans 16 residues. This CDR3 reads CASSLDIAGGPGTQYF. The CDR3 DNA sequence: TGTGCCAGCAGCTTAGATATAGCGGGAGGGCCGGGGACGCAGTATTTT.

The CDR3 loop is CASSLPSADPYEQYF. CDR3 DNA: TGTGCCAGCAGCTTGCCCTCCGCAGATCCCTACGAGCAGTACTTC. The chain is built from TRBV5-6 and TRBJ2-7; D is unclear. Trimming cost V 1 base and J 2 bases, with 13 bases left between them. CDR1 is SGHDT, CDR2 YYEEEE, per germline. This CDR3 is built from 15 residues. The variable domain in full, completed from reference TRBV5-6 and TRBJ2-7, reads DAGVTQSPTHLIKTRGQQVTLRCSPKSGHDTVSWYQQALGQGPQFIFQYYEEEERQRGNFPDRFSGHQFPNYSSELNVNALLLGDSALYLCASSLPSADPYEQYFGPGTRLTVT.

The chain has TRBV5-1 and TRBJ1-5, with D perhaps matching TRBD1 (6 bases). Between the trimmed V and J ends, which lost 0 bases and 8 bases, there was a span of 9 bases. Germline V gene sequence: CDR1 SGHRS, CDR2 YFSETQ. The CDR3 contains 13 residues. The DNA of the CDR3 is TGCGCCAGCAGCTTGGAGGGGGTGGAGCCCCAGCATTTT. This encodes CASSLEGVEPQHF.